Sequencing of this TCR beta chain was carried out in a study of early T cells in non-severe SARS-CoV-2 infection. MiXCR, run by TCRdb on the 5' RACE reads, gives a single entry per CDR3 protein. Of approximately 120,000 distinct CDR3 sequences listed, approximately 15% are singletons. This clonotype has ten or more counts. Sequenced material: whole blood. The source is an adult who was a healthcare worker with PCR-confirmed SARS-CoV-2 infection or an uninfected control (not recorded which).

CDR3 region: CASSLAGEQYF. The CDR3 DNA reads as TGTGCCAGCAGCTTGGCGGGGGAGCAGTACTTC. The chain has TRBV5-4 and TRBJ2-7; TRBD2 is a possible D gene (5 bases). This CDR3 comprises 11 residues. Germline CDR1 reads SGHNT; CDR2 reads YYREEE (reference sequence). V lost 0 bases to trimming and J lost 7 bases, with 5 bases between them.